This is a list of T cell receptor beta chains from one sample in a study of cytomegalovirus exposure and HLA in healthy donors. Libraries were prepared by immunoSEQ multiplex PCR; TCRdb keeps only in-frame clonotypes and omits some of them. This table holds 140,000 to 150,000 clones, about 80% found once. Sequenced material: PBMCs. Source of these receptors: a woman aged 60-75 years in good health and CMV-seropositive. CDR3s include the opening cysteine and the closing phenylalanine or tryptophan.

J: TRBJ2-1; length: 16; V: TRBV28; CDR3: CASSLRTSGWDNEQFF
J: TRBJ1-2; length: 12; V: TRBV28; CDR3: CASSLSSDGYTF
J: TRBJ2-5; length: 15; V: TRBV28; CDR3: CASSSGTSAQETQYF
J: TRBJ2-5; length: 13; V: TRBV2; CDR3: CASSKGLAETQYF
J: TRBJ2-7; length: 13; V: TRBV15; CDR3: CATGLAENYEQYF
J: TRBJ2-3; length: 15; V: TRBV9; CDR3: CASSATMASTDTQYF
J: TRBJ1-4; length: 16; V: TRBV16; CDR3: CASSQWSRGTNEKLFF
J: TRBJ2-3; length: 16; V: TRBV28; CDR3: CASSSRGFQSTDTQYF
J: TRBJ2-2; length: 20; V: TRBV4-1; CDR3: CASSPPQNRARGRIFGELFF
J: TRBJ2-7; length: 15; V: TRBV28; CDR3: CASSLWGSSSYEQYF
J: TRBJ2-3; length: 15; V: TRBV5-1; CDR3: CASSSGLAGTDTQYF
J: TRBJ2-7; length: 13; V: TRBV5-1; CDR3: CASSLAGLDEQYF
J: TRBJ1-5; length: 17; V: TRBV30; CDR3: CAWSVNRGSYSNQPQHF
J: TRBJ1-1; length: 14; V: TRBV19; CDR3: CATLWGQENTEAFF
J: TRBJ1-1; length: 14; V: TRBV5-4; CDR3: CASSFNRGFTGAFF
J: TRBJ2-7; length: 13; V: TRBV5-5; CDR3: CASSIGLSYEQYF
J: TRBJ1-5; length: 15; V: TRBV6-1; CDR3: CASRSDRATIQPQHF
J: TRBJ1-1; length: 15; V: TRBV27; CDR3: CASSLSGTGNTEAFF
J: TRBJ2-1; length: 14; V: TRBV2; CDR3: CASSEIAGGDEQFF
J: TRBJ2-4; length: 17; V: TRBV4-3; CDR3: CASSQDRGGMAKNIQYF
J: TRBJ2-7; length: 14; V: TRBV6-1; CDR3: CASSEDRGYSEQYF
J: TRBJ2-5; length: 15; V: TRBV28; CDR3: CASSLWVGGIETQYF
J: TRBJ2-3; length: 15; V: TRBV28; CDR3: CASRRLAGESDTQYF
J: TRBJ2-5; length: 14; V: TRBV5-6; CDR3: CASSSGTGSETQYF
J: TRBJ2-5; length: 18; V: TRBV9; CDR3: CASSRDRMLAGGLETQYF
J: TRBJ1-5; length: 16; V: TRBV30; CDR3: CAWSDPPGYSNQPQHF
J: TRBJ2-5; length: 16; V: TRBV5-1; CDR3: CASSPTPGESWETQYF
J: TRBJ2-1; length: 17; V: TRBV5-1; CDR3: CASSSGLAGGRNNEQFF
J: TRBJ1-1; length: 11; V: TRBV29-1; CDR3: CSVTGVTEAFF
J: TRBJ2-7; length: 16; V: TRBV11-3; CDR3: CASSLGPSGSGAEQYF
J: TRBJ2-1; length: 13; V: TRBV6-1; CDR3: CASMREDYNEQFF
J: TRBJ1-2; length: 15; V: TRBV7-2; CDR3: CASSLVGGVEGGYTF
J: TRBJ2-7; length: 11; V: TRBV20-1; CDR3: CSARRVYEQYF
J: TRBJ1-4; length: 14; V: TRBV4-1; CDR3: CASSQDRPGEKLFF
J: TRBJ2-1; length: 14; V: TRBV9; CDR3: CASSVGGSYNEQFF
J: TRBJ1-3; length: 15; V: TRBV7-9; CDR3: CASSLETGGGNTIYF
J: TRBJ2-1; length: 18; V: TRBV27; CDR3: CASSRSSPLAGGYNEQFF
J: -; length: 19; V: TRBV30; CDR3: CAWALPWGSGTGGTNEQYF
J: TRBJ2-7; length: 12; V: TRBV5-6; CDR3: CASSRRTGGQYF